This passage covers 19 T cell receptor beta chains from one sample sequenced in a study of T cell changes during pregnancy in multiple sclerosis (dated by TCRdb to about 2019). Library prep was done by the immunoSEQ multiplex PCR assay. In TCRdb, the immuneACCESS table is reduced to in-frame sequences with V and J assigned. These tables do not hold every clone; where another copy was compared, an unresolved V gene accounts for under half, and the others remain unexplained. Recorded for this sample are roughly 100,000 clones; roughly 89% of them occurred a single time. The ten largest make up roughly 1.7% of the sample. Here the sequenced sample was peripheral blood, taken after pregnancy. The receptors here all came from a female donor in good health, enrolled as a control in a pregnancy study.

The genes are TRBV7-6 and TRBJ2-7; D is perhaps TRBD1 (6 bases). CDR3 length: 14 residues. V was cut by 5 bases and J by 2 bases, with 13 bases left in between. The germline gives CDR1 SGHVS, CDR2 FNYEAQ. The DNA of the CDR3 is TGTGCCAGCAGCCCCTCACAGGGTACCTACGAGCAGTACTTC. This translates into CASSPSQGTYEQYF.

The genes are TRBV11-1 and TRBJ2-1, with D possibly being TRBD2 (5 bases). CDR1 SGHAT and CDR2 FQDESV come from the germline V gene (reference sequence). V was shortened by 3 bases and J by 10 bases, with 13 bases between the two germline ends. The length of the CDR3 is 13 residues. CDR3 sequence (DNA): TGTGCCAGCAGCTTGGCCGACGGGGAGGAGCAGTTCTTC. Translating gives CASSLADGEEQFF.

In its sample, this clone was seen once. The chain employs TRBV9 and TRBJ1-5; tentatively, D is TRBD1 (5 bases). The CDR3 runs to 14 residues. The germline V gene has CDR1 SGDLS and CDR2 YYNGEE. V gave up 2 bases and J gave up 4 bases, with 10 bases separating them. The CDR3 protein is CASSVGRGNQPQHF. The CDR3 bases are TGTGCCAGCAGCGTGGGGCGTGGGAATCAGCCCCAGCATTTT. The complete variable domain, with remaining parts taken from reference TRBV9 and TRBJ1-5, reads DSGVTQTPKHLITATGQRVTLRCSPRSGDLSVYWYQQSLDQGLQFLIQYYNGEERAKGNILERFSAQQFPDLHSELNLSSLELGDSALYFCASSVGRGNQPQHFGDGTRLSIL.

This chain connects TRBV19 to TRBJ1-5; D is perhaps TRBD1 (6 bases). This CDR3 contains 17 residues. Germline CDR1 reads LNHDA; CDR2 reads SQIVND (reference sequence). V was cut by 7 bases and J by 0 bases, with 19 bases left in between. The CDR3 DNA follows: TGTGCCAGTATATCCGGTCGGGACACCCCTAGCAATCAGCCCCAGCATTTT. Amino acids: CASISGRDTPSNQPQHF.

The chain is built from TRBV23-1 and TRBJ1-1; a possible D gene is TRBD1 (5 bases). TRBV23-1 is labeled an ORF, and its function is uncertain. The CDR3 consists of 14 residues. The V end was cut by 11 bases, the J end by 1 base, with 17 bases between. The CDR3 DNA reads TGCGCCGGACCCGCAGGGAGGGCGAACACTGAAGCTTTCTTT. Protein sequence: CAGPAGRANTEAFF.

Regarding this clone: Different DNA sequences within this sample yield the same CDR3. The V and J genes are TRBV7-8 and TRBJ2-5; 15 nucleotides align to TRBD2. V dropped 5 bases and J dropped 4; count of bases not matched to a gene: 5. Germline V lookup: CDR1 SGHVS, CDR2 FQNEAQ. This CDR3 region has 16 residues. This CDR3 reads CASSRTSGGAGETQYF. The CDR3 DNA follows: TGTGCCAGCAGCAGGACTAGCGGGGGGGCCGGAGAGACCCAGTACTTC.

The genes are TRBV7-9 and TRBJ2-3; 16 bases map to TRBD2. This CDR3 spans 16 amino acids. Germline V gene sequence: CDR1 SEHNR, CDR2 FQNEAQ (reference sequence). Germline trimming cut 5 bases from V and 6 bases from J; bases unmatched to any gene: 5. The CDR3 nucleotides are TGTGCCAGCAGCCAGGGACTAGCGGGGGGGCCGGATACGCAGTATTTT. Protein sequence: CASSQGLAGGPDTQYF.

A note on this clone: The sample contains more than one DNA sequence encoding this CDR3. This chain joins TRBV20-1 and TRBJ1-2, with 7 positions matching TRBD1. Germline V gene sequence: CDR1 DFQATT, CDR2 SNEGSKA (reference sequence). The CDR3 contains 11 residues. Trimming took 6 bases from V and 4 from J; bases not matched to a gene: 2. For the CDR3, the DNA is TGCAGTGCACGGGACAGCTATGGCTACACCTTC. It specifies CSARDSYGYTF.

The CDR3, as DNA: TGTGCCAGCAGCCTTAGTAGCGGGATGGGAGGCGGGGAGCTGTTTTTT. Translation gives CASSLSSGMGGGELFF. V and J are TRBV4-2 and TRBJ2-2; 8 bases are a match to TRBD2. With V trimmed by 4 bases and J by 7 bases, 11 bases remained unmatched. CDR3 length: 16 amino acids. Germline V gene lookup returns CDR1 LGHNA and CDR2 YNFKEQ.

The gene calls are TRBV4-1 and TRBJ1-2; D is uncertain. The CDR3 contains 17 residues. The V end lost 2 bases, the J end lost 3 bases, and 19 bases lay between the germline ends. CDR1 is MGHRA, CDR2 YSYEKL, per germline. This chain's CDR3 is CASSQRHQAARDYGYTF. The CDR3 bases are TGCGCCAGCAGCCAAAGACATCAAGCGGCGAGGGACTATGGCTACACCTTC.

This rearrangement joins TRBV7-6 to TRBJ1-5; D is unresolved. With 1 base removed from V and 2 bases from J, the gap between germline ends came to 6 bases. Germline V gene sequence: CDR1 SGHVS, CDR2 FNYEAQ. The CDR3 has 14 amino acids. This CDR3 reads CASSLDSRNQPQHF. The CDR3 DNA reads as TGTGCCAGCAGCTTAGACAGCCGCAATCAGCCCCAGCATTTT.

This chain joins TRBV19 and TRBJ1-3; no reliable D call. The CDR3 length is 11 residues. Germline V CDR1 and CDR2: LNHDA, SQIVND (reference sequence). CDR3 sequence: CAGSSGNTIYF. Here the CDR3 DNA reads TGTGCGGGCAGCTCTGGAAACACCATATATTTT. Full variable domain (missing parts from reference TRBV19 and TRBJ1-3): DGGITQSPKYLFRKEGQNVTLSCEQNLNHDAMYWYRQDPGQGLRLIYYSQIVNDFQKGDIAEGYSVSREKKESFPLTVTSAQKNPTAFYLCAGSSGNTIYFGEGSWLTVV.

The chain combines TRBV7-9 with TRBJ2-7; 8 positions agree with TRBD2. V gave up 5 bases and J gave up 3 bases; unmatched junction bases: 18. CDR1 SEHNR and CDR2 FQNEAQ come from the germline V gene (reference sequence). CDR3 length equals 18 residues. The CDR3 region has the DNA TGTGCCAGCAGCCCCAGCGGGGCGGGGGGCCTCTCGGACTACGAGCAGTACTTC. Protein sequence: CASSPSGAGGLSDYEQYF.

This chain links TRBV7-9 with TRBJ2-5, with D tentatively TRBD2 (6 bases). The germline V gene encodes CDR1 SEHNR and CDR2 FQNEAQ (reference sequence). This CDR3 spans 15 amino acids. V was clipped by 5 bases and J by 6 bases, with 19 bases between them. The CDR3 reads CASSILYGGFKTQYF. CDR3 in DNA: TGTGCCAGCAGCATTCTCTATGGGGGGTTTAAGACCCAGTACTTC.

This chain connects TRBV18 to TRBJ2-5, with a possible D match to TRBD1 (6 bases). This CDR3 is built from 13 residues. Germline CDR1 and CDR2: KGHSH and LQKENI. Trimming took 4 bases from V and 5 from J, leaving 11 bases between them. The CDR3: CASSLRQEETQYF. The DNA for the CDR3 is TGTGCCAGCTCACTCAGACAGGAGGAGACCCAGTACTTC.

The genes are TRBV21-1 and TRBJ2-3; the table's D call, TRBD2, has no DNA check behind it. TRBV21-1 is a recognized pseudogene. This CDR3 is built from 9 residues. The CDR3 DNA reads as TGTGCCTCCGGGGATACGCAGTATTTT. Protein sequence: CASGDTQYF.

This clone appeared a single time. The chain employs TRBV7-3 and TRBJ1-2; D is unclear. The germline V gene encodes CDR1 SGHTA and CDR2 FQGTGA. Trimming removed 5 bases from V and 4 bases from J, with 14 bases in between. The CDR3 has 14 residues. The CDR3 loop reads CASSPTPNSYGYTF. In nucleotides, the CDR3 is TGTGCCAGCAGCCCCACTCCGAATTCCTATGGCTACACCTTC.

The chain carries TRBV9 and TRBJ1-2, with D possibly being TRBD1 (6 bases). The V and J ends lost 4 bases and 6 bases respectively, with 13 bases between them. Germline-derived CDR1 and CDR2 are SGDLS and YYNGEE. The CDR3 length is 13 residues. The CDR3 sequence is CASSPRGSHGYTF. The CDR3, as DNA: TGTGCCAGCAGCCCAAGGGGGAGCCATGGCTACACCTTC.

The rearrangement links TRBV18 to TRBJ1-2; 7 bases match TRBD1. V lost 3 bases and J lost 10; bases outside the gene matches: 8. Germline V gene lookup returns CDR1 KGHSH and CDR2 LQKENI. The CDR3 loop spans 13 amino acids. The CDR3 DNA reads TGTGCCAGCTCACCGGGTCAGGGGGATGTCTACACCTTC. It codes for CASSPGQGDVYTF.